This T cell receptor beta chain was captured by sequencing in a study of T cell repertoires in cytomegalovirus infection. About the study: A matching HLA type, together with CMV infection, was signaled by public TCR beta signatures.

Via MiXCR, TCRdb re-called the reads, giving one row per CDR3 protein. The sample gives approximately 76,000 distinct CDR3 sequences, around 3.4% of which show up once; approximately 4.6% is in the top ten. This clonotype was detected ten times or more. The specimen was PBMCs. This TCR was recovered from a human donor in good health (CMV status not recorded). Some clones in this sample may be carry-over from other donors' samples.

Written as DNA, the CDR3 is TGTGCCAGCAGCTTAGCCTCGGGGAACATTCAGTACTTC. It codes for CASSLASGNIQYF. J is TRBJ2-4 and V is TRBV7-9; possibly TRBD2 for D (5 bases). This CDR3 has 13 amino acids. The V gene lost 0 bases and the J gene lost 7 bases, with 7 bases spanning the gap. Germline loops: CDR1 SEHNR, CDR2 FQNEAQ (reference sequence).